Sequencing of this TCR beta chain was carried out in a study of CD8 T cells in ankylosing spondylitis. In TCRdb, the 5' RACE reads were re-called with MiXCR into one record per CDR3 protein. The repertoire has about 130,000 distinct CDR3 sequences, around 7% of them found once; the top ten carry 9% to 15%. The study, taken as a whole, reports: Seemingly characteristic of ankylosing spondylitis blood was a TCR beta motif consisting of 7 or 8 highly homologous variants. Some motif variants were previously reported in reactive arthritis synovial fluid and blood. A CD8+ phenotype characterized the disease-linked clones, which were relatively rare in peripheral blood.

This clonotype appeared a few times. The antigen is not known. The sequenced sample was blood, either unsorted or a sorted T cell fraction (not recorded which). The clonotype originates from a male donor with ankylosing spondylitis or in good health (not recorded which).

CDR3 amino acids: CASSLQGPIYGYTF. Written as DNA, the CDR3 is TGTGCCAGCAGCTTACAGGGCCCGATCTATGGCTACACCTTC. V usage is TRBV7-6 and J usage is TRBJ1-2; perhaps TRBD1 as D (5 bases). Between the trimmed V and J ends, which lost 2 bases and 4 bases, there was a span of 11 bases. Germline values: CDR1 SGHVS, CDR2 FNYEAQ. The CDR3 runs 14 residues.